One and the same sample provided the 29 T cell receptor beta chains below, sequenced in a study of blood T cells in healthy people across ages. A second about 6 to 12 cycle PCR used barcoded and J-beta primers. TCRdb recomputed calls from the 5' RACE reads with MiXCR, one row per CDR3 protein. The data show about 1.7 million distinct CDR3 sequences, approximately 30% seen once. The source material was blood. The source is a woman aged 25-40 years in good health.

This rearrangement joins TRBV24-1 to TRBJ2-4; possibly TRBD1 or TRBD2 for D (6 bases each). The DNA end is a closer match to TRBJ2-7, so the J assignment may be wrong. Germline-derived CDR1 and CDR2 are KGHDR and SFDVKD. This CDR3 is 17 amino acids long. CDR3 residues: CATSFGGVTDSGYEQYF. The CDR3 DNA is TGTGCCACCAGTTTCGGGGGAGTGACGGACAGCGGTTACGAGCAGTACTTC.

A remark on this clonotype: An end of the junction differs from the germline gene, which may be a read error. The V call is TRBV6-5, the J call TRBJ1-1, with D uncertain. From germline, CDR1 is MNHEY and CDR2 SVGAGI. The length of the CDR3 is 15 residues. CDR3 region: CSSSYTDSVNTEAFF. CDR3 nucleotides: TGTTCCAGCAGTTATACAGATTCGGTGAACACTGAAGCTTTCTTT.

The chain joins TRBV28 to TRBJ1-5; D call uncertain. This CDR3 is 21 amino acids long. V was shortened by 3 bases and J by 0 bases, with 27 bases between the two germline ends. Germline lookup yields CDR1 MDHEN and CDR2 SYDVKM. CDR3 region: CASSFDRADGPSPDSNQPQHF. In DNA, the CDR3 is TGTGCCAGCAGTTTTGATCGCGCGGATGGCCCATCCCCCGATAGCAATCAGCCCCAGCATTTT. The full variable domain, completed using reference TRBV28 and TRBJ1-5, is DVKVTQSSRYLVKRTGEKVFLECVQDMDHENMFWYRQDPGLGLRLIYFSYDVKMKEKGDIPEGYSVSREKKERFSLILESASTNQTSMYLCASSFDRADGPSPDSNQPQHFGDGTRLSIL.

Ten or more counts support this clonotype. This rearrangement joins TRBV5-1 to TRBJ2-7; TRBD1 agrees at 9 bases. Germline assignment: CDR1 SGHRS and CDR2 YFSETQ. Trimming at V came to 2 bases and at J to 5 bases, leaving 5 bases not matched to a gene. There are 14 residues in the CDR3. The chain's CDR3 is CASSFYTGGDEQYF. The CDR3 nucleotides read TGCGCCAGCAGCTTCTACACAGGGGGCGACGAGCAGTACTTC.

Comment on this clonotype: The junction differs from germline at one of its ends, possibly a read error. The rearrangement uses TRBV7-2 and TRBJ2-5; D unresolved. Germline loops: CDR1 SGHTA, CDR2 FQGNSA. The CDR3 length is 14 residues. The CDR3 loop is CAGSTQFGPKTQYF. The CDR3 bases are TGTGCCGGCAGCACGCAGTTCGGACCCAAGACCCAGTACTTC.

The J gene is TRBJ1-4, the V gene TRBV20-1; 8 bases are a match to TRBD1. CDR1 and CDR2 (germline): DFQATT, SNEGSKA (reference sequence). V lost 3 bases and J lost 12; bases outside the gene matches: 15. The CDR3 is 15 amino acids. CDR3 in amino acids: CSARVPTGVARELFF. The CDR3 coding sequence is TGCAGTGCTAGGGTCCCGACAGGGGTTGCCCGAGAACTGTTTTTT.

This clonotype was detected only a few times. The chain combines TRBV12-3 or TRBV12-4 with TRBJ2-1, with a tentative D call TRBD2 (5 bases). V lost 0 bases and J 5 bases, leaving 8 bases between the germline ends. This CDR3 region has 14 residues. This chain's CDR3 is CASSLALDNNEQFF. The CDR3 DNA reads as TGTGCCAGCAGTTTAGCACTAGACAACAATGAGCAGTTCTTC.

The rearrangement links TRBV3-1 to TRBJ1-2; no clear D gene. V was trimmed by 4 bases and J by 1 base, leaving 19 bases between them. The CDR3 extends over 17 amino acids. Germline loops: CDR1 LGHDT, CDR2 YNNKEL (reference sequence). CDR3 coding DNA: TGTGCCAGCAGCCCCCAACCGCGGGGAGGGAATAACTATGGCTACACCTTC. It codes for CASSPQPRGGNNYGYTF.

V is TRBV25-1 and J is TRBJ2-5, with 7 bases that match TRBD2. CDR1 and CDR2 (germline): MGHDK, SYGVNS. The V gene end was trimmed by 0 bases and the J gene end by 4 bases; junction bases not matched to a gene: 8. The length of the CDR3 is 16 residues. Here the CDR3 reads CASSEYVGGARETQYF. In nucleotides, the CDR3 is TGTGCCAGCAGTGAATATGTGGGAGGGGCTAGAGAGACCCAGTACTTC. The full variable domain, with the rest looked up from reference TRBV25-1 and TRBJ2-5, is EADIYQTPRYLVIGTGKKITLECSQTMGHDKMYWYQQDPGMELHLIHYSYGVNSTEKGDLSSESTVSRIRTEHFPLTLESARPSHTSQYLCASSEYVGGARETQYFGPGTRLLVL.

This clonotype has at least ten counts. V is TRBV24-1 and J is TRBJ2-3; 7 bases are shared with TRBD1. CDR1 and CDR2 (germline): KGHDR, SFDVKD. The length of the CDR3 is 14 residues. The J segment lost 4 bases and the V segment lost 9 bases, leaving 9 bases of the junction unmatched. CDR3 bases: TGTGCCACCGGAAAGACAGGGAGTCCAGATACGCAGTATTTT. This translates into CATGKTGSPDTQYF.

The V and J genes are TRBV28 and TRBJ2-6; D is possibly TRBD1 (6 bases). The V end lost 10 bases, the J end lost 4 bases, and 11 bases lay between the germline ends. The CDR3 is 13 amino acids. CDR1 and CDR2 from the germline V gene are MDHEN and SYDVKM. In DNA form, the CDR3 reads TGTGCCACCCAGGGGTCAGGGGCCAACGTCCTGACTTTC. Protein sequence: CATQGSGANVLTF.

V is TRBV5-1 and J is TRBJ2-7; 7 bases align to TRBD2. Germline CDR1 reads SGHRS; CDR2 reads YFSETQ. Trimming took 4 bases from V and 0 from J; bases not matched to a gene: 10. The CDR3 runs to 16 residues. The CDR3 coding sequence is TGCGCCAGCAGCCGGGGGGAAGGGAAAAGCTCCTACGAGCAGTACTTC. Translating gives CASSRGEGKSSYEQYF.

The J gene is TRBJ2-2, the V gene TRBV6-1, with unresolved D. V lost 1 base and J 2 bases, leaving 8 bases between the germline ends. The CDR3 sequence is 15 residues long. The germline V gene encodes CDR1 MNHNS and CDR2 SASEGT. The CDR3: CASSEVVVNTGELFF. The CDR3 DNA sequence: TGTGCCAGCAGTGAAGTTGTAGTTAACACCGGGGAGCTGTTTTTT.

Here the CDR3 reads CASRLHSGGIQYF. The CDR3 coding sequence is TGTGCCAGCAGACTCCACAGTGGGGGCATTCAGTACTTC. The chain is built from TRBV6-5 and TRBJ2-4, with D perhaps assigned TRBD1 or TRBD2 (5 bases each). V gave up 6 bases and J gave up 9 bases, with 15 bases separating them. Germline CDR1 and CDR2: MNHEY and SVGAGI. This CDR3 is built from 13 residues.

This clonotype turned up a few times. The CDR3 region is CASSLPSANEQFF. Here the CDR3 DNA reads TGTGCCAGCAGCTTACCGTCGGCCAATGAGCAGTTCTTC. The genes are TRBV7-9 and TRBJ2-1; D gene ambiguous. This CDR3 contains 13 residues. Between the trimmed V and J ends, which lost 2 bases and 6 bases, there was a span of 8 bases. The V gene's germline CDR1 is SEHNR and CDR2 FQNEAQ (reference sequence).

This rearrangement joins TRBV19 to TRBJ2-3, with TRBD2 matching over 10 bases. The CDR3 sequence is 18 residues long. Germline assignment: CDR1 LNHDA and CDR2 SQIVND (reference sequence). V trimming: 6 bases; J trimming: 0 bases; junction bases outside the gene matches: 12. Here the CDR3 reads CASSSLLAGLTSTDTQYF. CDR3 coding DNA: TGTGCCAGTAGCAGCTTACTAGCGGGGCTTACTAGCACAGATACGCAGTATTTT.

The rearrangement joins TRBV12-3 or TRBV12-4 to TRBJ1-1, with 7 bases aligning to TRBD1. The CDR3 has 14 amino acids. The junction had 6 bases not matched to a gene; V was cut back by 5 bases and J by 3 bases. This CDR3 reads CASSPGGWDTEAFF. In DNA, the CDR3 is TGTGCCAGCAGTCCAGGGGGTTGGGACACTGAAGCTTTCTTT.

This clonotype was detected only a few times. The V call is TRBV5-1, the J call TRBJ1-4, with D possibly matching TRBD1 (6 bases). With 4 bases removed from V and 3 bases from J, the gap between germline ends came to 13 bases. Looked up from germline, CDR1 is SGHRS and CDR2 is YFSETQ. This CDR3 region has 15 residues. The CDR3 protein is CASSPYRASNEKLFF. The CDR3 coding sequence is TGCGCCAGCAGCCCTTACAGGGCGTCTAATGAAAAACTGTTTTTT.

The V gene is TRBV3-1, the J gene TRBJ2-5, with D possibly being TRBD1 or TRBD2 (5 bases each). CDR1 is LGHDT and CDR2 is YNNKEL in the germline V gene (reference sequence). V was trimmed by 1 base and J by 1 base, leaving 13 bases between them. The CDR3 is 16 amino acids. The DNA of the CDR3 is TGTGCCAGCAGCCAAGTTTTGGGACGTGGCCAAGAGACCCAGTACTTC. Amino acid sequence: CASSQVLGRGQETQYF.

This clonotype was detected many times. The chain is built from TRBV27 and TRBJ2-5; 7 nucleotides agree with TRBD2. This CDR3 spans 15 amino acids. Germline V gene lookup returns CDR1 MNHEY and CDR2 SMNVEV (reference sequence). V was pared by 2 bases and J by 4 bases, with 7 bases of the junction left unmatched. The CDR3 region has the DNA TGTGCCAGCAGTTTAAAACCGGGAGGAGGAGAGACCCAGTACTTC. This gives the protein CASSLKPGGGETQYF.

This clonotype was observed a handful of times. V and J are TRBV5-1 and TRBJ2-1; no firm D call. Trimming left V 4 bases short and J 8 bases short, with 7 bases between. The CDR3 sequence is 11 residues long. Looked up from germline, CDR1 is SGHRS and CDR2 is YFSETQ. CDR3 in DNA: TGCGCCAGCAGCATAACGCATGAGCAGTTCTTC. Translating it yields CASSITHEQFF.

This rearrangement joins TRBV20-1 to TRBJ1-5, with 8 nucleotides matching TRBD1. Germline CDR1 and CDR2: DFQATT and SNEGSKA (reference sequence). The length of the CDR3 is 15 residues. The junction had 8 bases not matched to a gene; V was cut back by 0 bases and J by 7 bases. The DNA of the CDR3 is TGCAGTGCTAGAGAAGCAGGGGGCTCGGGACAGCCCCAGCATTTT. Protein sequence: CSAREAGGSGQPQHF.

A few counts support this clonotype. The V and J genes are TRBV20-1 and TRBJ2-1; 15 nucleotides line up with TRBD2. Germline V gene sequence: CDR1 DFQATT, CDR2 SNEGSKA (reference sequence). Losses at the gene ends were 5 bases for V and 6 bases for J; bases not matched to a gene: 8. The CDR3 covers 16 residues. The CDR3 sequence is CSAPIGLAGGSNEQFF. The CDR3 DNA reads TGCAGTGCTCCTATCGGACTAGCGGGGGGGAGCAATGAGCAGTTCTTC.

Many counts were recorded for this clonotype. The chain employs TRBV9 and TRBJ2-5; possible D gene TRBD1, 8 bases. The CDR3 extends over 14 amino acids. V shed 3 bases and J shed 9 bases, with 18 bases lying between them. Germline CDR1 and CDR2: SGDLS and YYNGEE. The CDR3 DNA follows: TGTGCCAGCAGCGAGGGGGGGCAGGGGGCTGCCCAGTACTTC. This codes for CASSEGGQGAAQYF.

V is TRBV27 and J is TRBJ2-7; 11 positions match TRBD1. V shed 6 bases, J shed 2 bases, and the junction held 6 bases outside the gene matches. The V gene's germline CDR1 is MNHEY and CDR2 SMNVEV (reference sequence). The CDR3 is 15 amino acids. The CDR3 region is CASRRGQGAAYEQYF. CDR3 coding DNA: TGTGCCAGCAGACGCGGACAGGGGGCCGCCTACGAGCAGTACTTC.

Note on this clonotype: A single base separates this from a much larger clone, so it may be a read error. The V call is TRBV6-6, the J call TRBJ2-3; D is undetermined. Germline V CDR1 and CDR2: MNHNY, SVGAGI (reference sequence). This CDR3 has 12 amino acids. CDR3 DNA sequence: TGTGCCAGCAGTTACTCCTCAGATACGCGGTATTTT. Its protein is CASSYSSDTRYF.

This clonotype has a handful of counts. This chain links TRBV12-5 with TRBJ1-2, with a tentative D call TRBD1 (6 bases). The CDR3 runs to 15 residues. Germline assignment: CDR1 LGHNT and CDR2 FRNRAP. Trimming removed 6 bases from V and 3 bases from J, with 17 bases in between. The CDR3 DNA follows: TGTGCTAGTGGCCACCTGGGGGGCTTGGACTATGGCTACACCTTC. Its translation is CASGHLGGLDYGYTF. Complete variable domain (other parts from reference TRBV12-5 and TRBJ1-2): DARVTQTPRHKVTEMGQEVTMRCQPILGHNTVFWYRQTMMQGLELLAYFRNRAPLDDSGMPKDRFSAEMPDATLATLKIQPSEPRDSAVYFCASGHLGGLDYGYTFGSGTRLTVV.

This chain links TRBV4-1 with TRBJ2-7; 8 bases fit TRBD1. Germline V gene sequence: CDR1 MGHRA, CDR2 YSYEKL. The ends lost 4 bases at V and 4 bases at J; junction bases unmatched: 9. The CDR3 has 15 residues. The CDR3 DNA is TGCGCCAGCAGCCCAACCGCAGGGGGCTCGTACGAGCAGTACTTC. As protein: CASSPTAGGSYEQYF.

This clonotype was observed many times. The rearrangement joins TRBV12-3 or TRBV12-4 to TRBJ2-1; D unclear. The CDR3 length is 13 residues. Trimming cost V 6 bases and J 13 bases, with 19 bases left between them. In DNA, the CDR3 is TGTGCCAGCAGAAAGACGGCTACCGTTAATCAGTTCTTC. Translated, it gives CASRKTATVNQFF.